This TCR beta chain stems from a study of beta chain features in type 1 diabetes. Across the study: Age, gender, cell numbers and subset yield matched between patients and controls. Overall study results and limits: A moderate, significant TCRB CDR3 shortening appeared in type 1 diabetes across four CD4+ subsets. Healthy donors had naive, central memory and Treg TCRB repertoires that appeared less similar than those seen among patients.

Sequenced material consisted of expressed TCRB transcripts (all of the isolated RNA was reverse transcribed). The data were produced by immunoSEQ multiplex PCR, yet TCRdb's version contains in-frame clones alone and is incomplete. Of 600,000 or so clones listed, over 12% were seen once; the top ten hold less than 0.04%. The germline V gene has CDR1 GTSNPN and CDR2 SVGIG (reference sequence). V was clipped by 0 bases and J by 2 bases; unmatched bases: 7. The CDR3 spans 16 residues. CD45RO/CCR7/CD25/CD127/CD95/CD27 sorting isolated CD4+ naive, central memory, regulatory and stem cell-like memory cells. Each population that was sorted was more than 98% pure. Points on this clone: Its target is unknown.

The V gene is TRBV30, the J gene TRBJ2-5; 9 nucleotides match TRBD2. The TCR sequence derives from a man aged 18 to 35 with type 1 diabetes. Sequenced sample: naive CD4+ T cells from blood. The CDR3 loop is CAWSVLFAGGQETQYF. CDR3 sequence (DNA): TGTGCCTGGAGTGTACTATTCGCGGGGGGGCAAGAGACCCAGTACTTC.